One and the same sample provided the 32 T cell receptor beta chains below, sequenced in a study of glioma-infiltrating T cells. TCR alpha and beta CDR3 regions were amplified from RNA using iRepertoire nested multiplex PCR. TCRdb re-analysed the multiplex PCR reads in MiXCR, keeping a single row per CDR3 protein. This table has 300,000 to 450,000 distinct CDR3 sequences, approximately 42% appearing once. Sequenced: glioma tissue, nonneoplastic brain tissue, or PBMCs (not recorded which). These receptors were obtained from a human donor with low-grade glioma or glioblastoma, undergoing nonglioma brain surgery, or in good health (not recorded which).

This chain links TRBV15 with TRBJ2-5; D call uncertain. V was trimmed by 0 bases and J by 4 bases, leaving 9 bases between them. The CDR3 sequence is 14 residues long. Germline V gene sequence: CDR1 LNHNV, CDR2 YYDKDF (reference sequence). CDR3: CATSRDRMGETQYF. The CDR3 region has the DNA TGTGCCACCAGCAGAGACAGGATGGGAGAGACCCAGTACTTC. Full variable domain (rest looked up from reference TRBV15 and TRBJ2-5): DAMVIQNPRYQVTQFGKPVTLSCSQTLNHNVMYWYQQKSSQAPKLLFHYYDKDFNNEADTPDNFQSRRPNTSFCFLDIRSPGLGDTAMYLCATSRDRMGETQYFGPGTRLLVL.

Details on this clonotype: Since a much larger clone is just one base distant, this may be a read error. CDR3 amino acids: CASSLDRGEKTDTQYF. The CDR3, as DNA: TGTGCCAGCAGCTTAGACAGGGGTGAAAAAACAGATACGCAGTATTTT. The chain has TRBV7-2 and TRBJ2-3; 7 nucleotides line up with TRBD1. The CDR3 is 16 amino acids. The junction had 7 bases not matched to a gene; V was cut back by 1 base and J by 3 bases. Germline V gene data show CDR1 as SGHTA and CDR2 as FQGNSA.

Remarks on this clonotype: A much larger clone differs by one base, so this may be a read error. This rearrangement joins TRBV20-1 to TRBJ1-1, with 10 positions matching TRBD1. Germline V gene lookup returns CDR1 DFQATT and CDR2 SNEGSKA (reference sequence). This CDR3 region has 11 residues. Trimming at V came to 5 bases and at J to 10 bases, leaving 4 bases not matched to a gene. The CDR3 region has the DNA TGCAGTGCTGGAGGACAGGGGGTAGCTTTCTTT. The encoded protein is CSAGGQGVAFF.

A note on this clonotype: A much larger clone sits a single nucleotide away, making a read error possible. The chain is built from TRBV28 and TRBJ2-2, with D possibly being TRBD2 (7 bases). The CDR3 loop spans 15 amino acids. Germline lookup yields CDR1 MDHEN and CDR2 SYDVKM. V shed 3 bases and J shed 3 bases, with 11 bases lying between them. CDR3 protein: CASSFWGGDTGELFF. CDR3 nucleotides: TGTGCCAGCAGTTTCTGGGGGGGCGACACCGGGGAGCTGTTTTTT. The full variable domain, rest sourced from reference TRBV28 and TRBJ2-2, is DVKVTQSSRYLVKRTGEKVFLECVQDMDHENMFWYRQDPGLGLRLIYFSYDVKMKEKGDIPEGYSVSREKKERFSLILESASTNQTSMYLCASSFWGGDTGELFFGEGSRLTVL.

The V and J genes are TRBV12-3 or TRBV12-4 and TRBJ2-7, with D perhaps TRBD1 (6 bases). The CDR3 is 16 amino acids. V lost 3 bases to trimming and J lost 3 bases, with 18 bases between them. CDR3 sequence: CASSLTLSGAGYEQYF. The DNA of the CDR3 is TGTGCCAGCAGTTTGACGTTGTCAGGGGCTGGCTACGAGCAGTACTTC.

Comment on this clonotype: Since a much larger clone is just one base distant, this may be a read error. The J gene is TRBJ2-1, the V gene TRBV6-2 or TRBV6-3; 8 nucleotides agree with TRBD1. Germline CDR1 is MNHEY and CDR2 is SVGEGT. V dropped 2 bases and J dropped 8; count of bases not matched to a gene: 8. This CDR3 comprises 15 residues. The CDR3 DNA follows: TGTGCCAGCAGTTACGGGGCAGGGGGCTTGGATGAGCAGTTCTTC. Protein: CASSYGAGGLDEQFF.

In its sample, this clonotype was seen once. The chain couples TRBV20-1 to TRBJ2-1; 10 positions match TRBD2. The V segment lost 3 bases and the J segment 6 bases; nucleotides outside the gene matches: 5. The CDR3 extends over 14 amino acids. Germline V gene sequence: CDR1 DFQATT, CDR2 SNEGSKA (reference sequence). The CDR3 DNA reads TGCAGTGCTAGTCTAGCGGGAGCCACCAATGAGCAGTTCTTC. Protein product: CSASLAGATNEQFF.

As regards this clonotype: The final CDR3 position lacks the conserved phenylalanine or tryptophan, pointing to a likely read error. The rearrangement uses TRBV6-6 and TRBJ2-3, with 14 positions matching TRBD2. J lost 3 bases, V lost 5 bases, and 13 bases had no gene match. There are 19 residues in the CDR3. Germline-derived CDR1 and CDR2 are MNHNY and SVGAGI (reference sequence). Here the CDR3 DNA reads TGTGCCAGCAGTCCGGGACTAGCGGGAGTGGGGTTTTATACAGATACGCAGTATTCT. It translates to CASSPGLAGVGFYTDTQYS.

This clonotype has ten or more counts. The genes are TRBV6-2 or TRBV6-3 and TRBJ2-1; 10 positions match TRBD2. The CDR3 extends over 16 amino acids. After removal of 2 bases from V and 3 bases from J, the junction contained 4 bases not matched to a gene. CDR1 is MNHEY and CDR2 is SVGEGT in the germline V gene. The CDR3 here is CASSYAASGSYNEQFF. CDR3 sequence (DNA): TGTGCCAGCAGTTACGCCGCTAGCGGGAGCTACAATGAGCAGTTCTTC.

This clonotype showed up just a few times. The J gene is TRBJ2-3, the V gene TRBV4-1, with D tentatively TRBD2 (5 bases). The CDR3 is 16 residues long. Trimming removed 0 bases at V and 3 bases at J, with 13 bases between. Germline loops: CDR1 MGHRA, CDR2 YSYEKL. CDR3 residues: CASSQESEGLTDTQYF. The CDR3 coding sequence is TGCGCCAGCAGCCAAGAAAGTGAAGGACTTACAGATACGCAGTATTTT.

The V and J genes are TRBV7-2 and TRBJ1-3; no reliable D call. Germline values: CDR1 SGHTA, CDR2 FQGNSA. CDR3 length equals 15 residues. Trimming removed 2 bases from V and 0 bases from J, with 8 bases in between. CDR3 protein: CASSLFGISGNTIYF. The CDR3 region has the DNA TGTGCCAGCAGCTTATTCGGGATCTCTGGAAACACCATATATTTT.

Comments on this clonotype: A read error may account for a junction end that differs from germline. The CDR3 sequence is CASSLVLVRGIQCF. CDR3 DNA: TGTGCCAGCAGCTTAGTACTTGTTAGAGGGATCCAGTGCTTC. This chain links TRBV7-2 with TRBJ2-5, with a weak D call TRBD2 (5 bases). Germline lookup yields CDR1 SGHTA and CDR2 FQGNSA. The length of the CDR3 is 14 residues.

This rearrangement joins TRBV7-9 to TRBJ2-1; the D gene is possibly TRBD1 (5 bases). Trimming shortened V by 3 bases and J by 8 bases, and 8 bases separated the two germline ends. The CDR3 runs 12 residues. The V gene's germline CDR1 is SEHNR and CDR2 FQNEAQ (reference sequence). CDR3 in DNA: TGTGCCAGCAGCTTTCTCAGGGATGAGCAGTTCTTC. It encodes CASSFLRDEQFF. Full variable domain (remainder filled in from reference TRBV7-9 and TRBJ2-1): DTGVSQNPRHKITKRGQNVTFRCDPISEHNRLYWYRQTLGQGPEFLTYFQNEAQLEKSRLLSDRFSAERPKGSFSTLEIQRTEQGDSAMYLCASSFLRDEQFFGPGTRLTVL.

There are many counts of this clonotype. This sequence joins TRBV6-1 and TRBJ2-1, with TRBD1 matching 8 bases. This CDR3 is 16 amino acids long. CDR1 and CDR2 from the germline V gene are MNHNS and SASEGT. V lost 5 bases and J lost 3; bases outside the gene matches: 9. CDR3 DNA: TGTGCCAGCAGTCTCGTTGGGACAGGAGACTACAATGAGCAGTTCTTC. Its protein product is CASSLVGTGDYNEQFF.

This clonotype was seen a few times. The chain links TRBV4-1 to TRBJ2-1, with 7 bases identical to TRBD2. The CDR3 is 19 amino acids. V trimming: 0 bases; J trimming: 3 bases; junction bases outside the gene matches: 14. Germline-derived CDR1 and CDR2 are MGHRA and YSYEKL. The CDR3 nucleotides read TGCGCCAGCAGCCAAGAAGTCCTAGCGGAGGACGCAGACTACAATGAGCAGTTCTTC. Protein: CASSQEVLAEDADYNEQFF.

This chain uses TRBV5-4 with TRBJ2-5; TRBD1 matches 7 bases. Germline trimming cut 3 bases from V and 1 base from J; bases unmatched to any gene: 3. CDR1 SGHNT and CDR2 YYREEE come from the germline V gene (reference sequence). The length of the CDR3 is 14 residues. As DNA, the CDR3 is TGTGCCAGCAGCTCGGGGACAGCCCAAGAGACCCAGTACTTC. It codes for CASSSGTAQETQYF.

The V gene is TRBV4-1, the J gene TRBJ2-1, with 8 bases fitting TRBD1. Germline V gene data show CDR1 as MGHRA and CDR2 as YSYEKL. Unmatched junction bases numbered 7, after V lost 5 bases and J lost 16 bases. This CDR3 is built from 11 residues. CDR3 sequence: CASSTRTGYFF. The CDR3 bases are TGCGCCAGCAGCACCCGGACAGGGTACTTCTTC.

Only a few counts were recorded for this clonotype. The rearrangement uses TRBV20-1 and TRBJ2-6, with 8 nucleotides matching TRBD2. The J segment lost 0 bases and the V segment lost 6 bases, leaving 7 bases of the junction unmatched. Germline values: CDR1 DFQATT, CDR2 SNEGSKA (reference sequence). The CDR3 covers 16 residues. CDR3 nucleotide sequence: TGCAGTGCCGGGGGGGGCCAGAGCTCTGGGGCCAACGTCCTGACTTTC. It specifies CSAGGGQSSGANVLTF.

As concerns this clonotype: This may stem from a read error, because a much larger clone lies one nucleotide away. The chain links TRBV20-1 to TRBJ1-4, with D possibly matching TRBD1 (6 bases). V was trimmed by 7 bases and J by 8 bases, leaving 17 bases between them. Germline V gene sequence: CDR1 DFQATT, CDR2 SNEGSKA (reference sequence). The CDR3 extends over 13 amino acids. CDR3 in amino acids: CSEPDRSGEKLFF. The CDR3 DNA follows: TGCAGTGAGCCCGACAGGTCGGGCGAAAAACTGTTTTTT.

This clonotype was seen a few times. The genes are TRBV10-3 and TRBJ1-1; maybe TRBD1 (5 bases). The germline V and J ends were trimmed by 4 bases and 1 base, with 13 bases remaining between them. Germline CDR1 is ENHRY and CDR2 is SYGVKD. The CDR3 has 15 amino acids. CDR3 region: CAISGGTTTNTEAFF. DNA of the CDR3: TGTGCCATCAGTGGCGGGACCACTACGAACACTGAAGCTTTCTTT.

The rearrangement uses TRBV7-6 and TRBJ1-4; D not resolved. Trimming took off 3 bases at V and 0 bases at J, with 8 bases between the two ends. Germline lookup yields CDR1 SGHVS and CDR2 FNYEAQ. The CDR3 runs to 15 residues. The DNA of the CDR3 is TGTGCCAGCAGCTTTCGGCCAGCAACTAATGAAAAACTGTTTTTT. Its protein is CASSFRPATNEKLFF.

CDR3 in amino acids: CATSRDRYSYEQYF. For the CDR3, the DNA is TGTGCCACTTCTAGGGACAGATATTCCTACGAGCAGTACTTC. The chain uses TRBV2 and TRBJ2-7; 7 bases are shared with TRBD1. With 10 bases clipped from V and 1 base from J, the junction kept 10 bases outside the gene matches. Germline CDR1 and CDR2: SNHLY and FYNNEI. The CDR3 contains 14 residues.

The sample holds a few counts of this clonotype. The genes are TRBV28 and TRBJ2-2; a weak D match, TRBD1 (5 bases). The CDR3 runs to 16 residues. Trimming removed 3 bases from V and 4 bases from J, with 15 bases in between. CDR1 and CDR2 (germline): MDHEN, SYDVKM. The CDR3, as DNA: TGTGCCAGCAGTTTGGGGCCTCCGGTCAGCACCGGGGAGCTGTTTTTT. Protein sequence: CASSLGPPVSTGELFF. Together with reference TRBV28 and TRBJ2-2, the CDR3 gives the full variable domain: DVKVTQSSRYLVKRTGEKVFLECVQDMDHENMFWYRQDPGLGLRLIYFSYDVKMKEKGDIPEGYSVSREKKERFSLILESASTNQTSMYLCASSLGPPVSTGELFFGEGSRLTVL.

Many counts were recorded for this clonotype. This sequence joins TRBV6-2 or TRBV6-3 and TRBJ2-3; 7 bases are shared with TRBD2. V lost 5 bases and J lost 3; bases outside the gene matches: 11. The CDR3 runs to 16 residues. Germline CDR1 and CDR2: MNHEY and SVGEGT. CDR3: CASSNGLVGMTDTQYF. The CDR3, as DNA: TGTGCCAGCAGTAACGGACTAGTGGGGATGACAGATACGCAGTATTTT.

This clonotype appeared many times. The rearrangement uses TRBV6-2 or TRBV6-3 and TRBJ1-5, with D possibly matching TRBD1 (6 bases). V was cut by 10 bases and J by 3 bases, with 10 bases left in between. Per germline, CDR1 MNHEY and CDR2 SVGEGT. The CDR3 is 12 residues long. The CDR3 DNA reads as TGTGCCACCCGGGACATCAATCAGCCCCAGCATTTT. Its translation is CATRDINQPQHF.

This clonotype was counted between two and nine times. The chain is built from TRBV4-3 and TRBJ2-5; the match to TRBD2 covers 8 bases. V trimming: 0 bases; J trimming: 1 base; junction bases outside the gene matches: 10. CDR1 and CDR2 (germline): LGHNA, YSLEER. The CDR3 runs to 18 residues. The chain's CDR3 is CASSQEASGPAFQETQYF. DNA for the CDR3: TGCGCCAGCAGCCAAGAAGCTAGCGGGCCCGCTTTCCAAGAGACCCAGTACTTC.

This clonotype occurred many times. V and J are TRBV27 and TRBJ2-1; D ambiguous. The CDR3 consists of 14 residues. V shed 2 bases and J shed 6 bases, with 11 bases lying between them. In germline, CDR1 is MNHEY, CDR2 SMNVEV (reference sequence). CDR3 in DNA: TGTGCCAGCAGTTTAGATTGGCGTGGCAATGAGCAGTTCTTC. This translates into CASSLDWRGNEQFF.

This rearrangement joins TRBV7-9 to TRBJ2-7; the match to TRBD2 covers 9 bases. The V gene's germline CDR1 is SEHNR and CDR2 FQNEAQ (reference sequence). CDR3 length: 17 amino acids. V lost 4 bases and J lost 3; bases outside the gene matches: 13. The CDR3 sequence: CASSSIKTSGPNYEQYF. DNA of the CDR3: TGTGCCAGCAGCTCCATTAAGACTAGCGGCCCCAACTACGAGCAGTACTTC.

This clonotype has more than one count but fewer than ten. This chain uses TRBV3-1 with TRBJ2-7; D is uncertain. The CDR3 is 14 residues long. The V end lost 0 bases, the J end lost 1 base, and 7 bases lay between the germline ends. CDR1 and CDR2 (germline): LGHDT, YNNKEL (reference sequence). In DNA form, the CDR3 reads TGTGCCAGCAGCCAAGACAGAATTTCCTACGAGCAGTACTTC. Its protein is CASSQDRISYEQYF.

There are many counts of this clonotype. CDR3 region: CASSLWGQETQYF. The CDR3 region has the DNA TGTGCCAGCAGTTTATGGGGCCAAGAGACCCAGTACTTC. V and J are TRBV27 and TRBJ2-5; D unresolved. CDR3 length equals 13 residues. The V end was cut by 1 base, the J end by 1 base, with 4 bases between. The V gene's germline CDR1 is MNHEY and CDR2 SMNVEV (reference sequence).

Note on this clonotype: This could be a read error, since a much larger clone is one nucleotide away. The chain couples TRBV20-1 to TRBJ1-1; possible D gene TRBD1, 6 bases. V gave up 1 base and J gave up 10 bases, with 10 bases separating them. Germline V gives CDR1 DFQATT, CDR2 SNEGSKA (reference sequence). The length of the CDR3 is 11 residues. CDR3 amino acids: CSARGQEVAFF. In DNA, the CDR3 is TGCAGTGCTAGAGGACAGGAGGTAGCTTTCTTT.

For the CDR3, the DNA is TGTGCCAGTAGTATAGAGGGGGGGTCCTACAATGAGCAGTTCTTC. Translated, it gives CASSIEGGSYNEQFF. The chain links TRBV19 to TRBJ2-1; TRBD2 aligns across 7 bases. The CDR3 length is 15 residues. Germline CDR1 and CDR2: LNHDA and SQIVND (reference sequence). With 0 bases clipped from V and 1 base from J, the junction kept 0 bases outside the gene matches.